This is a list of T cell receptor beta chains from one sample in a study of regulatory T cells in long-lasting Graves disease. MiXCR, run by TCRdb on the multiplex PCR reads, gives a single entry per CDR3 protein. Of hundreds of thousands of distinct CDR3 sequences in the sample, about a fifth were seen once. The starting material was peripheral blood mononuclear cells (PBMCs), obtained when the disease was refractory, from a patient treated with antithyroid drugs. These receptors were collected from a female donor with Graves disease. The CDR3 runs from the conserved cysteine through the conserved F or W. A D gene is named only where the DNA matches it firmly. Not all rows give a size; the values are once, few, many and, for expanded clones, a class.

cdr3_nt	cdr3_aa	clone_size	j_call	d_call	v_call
TGTGCCAGCAGCAGAAATAAGCCGAACACTGAAGCTTTCTTT	CASSRNKPNTEAFF	many	TRBJ1-1	-	TRBV6-1
TGTGCCAGCAGTTACCGTCTAGCGGGAGGGCCCGAACAAGAGACCCAGTACTTC	CASSYRLAGGPEQETQYF	many	TRBJ2-5	TRBD2	TRBV6-5
TGTGCCAGTAGTATAGGACGGGGAGAGACCCAGTACTTC	CASSIGRGETQYF	few	TRBJ2-5	-	TRBV19
TGTGCCTGGAGTACAGGGAACTACGAGCAGTACTTC	CAWSTGNYEQYF	-	TRBJ2-7	-	TRBV30
TGTGCCAGCAGTTCAGAGACCCAGTACTTC	CASSSETQYF	many	TRBJ2-5	-	TRBV28
TGTGCCTGGAGTGCCCTGGGGGGACATGGCTACACCTTC	CAWSALGGHGYTF	many	TRBJ1-2	-	TRBV30
TGTGCCAGCAGTGAAACGGTCGGGGAGCTGTTTTTT	CASSETVGELFF	many	TRBJ2-2	-	TRBV6-1
TGCAGTGCTAGGGGGGTATCCAGCTCCTACGAGCAGTACTTC	CSARGVSSSYEQYF	few	TRBJ2-7	-	TRBV20-1
TGCAGTGCTAGAGCGGGAGCGGGCCAAGAGACCCAGTACTTC	CSARAGAGQETQYF	many	TRBJ2-5	-	TRBV20-1
TGCAGTGCTAGAGACCCGGGACTAGCGGGGTTAAGCTCCTACGAGCAGTACTTC	CSARDPGLAGLSSYEQYF	many	TRBJ2-7	TRBD2	TRBV20-1
TGTGCCAGTATGGCAGGGGGCAATAATTCACCCCTCCACTTT	CASMAGGNNSPLHF	-	TRBJ1-6	TRBD1	TRBV19
TGTGCCGCCAGGACGTACGAGCAGTACTTC	CAARTYEQYF	few	TRBJ2-7	-	TRBV6-1
TGCAGTGCTAGGACTAGCGGGAGGGCCGGTATCCCCTACGAGCAGTACTTC	CSARTSGRAGIPYEQYF	-	TRBJ2-7	TRBD2	TRBV20-1
TGTGCCAGCAGTTTATCCCCCTACTTTGAGGAGACCCAGTACTTC	CASSLSPYFEETQYF	many	TRBJ2-5	-	TRBV27
TGTGCCAGCAGTGAACAGGAATTCTATGGCTACACCTTC	CASSEQEFYGYTF	many	TRBJ1-2	-	TRBV2
TGTGCCACCAGCAGAGATCGGGACAGGTACCATGGCTACACCTTC	CATSRDRDRYHGYTF	many	TRBJ1-2	TRBD1	TRBV15
TGCAGTGCTCGATCGGGCTCCTACGAGCAGTACTTC	CSARSGSYEQYF	many	TRBJ2-7	-	TRBV20-1
TGTGCCATCAGTGACGCAGTCTCTGGAAACACCATATATTTT	CAISDAVSGNTIYF	-	TRBJ1-3	-	TRBV10-3
TGTGCCAGCAGCTTTCAGATCCAGTACCAAGAGACCCAGTACTTC	CASSFQIQYQETQYF	-	TRBJ2-5	-	TRBV11-2
TGTGCCAGCAGCTTAGGCCCGTGGGGGAGGGTGCTAGCTGACCAAGAGACCCAGTACTTC	CASSLGPWGRVLADQETQYF	many	TRBJ2-5	TRBD2	TRBV7-2
TGTGCCAGCAGTGAAGCAAACGGAAGCACCATATATTTT	CASSEANGSTIYF	few	TRBJ1-3	-	TRBV6-1
TGTGCCAGCAGGCAGGGACAGGGGAGTCAGCCCCAGCATTTT	CASRQGQGSQPQHF	many	TRBJ1-5	TRBD1	TRBV7-2